The clone carrying this T cell receptor beta chain appeared many times. Per the authors' pipeline: Variation in CDR3 across clinicopathological groups served as the basis for constructing a distant-metastasis classifier in papillary thyroid cancer. Using MiXCR, TCRdb re-called clones from the PCR reads. These V and J calls are TCRdb output, not the study's own analysis. The table records 80,000 to 85,000 clones, around 13% of them present only once. Thyroid surgery was preceded by no treatment in any patient. The entry originates in a study of metastatic and nonmetastatic thyroid tumors. The length of the CDR3 is 20 residues. With 0 bases removed from V and 4 bases from J, the gap between germline ends came to 31 bases. Germline-derived CDR1 and CDR2 are SQVTM and ANQGSEA.

This TCR was recovered from a female donor with papillary thyroid cancer or a benign thyroid nodule (not recorded which). Some clones in this sample may be carry-over from other donors' samples. Sequenced sample: tumor tissue. This chain joins TRBV29-1 and TRBJ2-7; D is possibly TRBD2 (5 bases). CDR3 coding DNA: TGCAGCGTTGAAGATCACCAGCGTCTTTCGGCGAGCGGCGAGAAATACGAGCAGTACTTC. This sequence encodes CSVEDHQRLSASGEKYEQYF.